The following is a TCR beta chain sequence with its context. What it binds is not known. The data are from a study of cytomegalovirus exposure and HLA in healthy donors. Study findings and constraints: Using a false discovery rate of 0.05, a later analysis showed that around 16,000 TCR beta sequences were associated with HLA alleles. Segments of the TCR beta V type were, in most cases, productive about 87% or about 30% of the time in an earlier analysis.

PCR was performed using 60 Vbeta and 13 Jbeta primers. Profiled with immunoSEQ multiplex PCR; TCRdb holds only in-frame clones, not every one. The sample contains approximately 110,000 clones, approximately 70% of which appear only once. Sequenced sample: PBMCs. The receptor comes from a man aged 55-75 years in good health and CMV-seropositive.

The CDR3 DNA follows: TGTGCCAGCAGCAAGCTGGACAGGGGGCGGAAGGCTTTCTTT. It yields the protein CASSKLDRGRKAFF. This chain connects TRBV28 to TRBJ1-1, with 11 bases that match TRBD1. The germline gives CDR1 MDHEN, CDR2 SYDVKM. The V and J ends lost 6 bases and 11 bases, in that order; junction bases with no gene match: 11. The CDR3 spans 14 residues.